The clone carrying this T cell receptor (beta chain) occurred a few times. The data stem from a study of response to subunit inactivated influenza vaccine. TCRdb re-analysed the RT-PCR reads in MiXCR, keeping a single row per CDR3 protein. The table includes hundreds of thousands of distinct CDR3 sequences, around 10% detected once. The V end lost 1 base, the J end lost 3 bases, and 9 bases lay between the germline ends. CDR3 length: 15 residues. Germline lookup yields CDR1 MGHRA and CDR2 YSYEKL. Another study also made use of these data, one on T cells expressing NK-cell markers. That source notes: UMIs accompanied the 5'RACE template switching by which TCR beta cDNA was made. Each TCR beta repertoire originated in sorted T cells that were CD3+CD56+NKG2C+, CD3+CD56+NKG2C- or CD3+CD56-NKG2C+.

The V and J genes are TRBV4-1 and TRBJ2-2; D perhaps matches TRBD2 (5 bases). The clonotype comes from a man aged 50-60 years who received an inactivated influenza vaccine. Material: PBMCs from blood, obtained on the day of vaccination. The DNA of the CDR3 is TGCGCCAGCAGCCAAGTCGGGGAGTACACCGGGGAGCTGTTTTTT. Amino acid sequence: CASSQVGEYTGELFF.